One and the same sample provided the 4 T cell receptor beta chains below, sequenced in a study of shared clonotypes between healthy human individuals (dated by TCRdb to 2020 to 2021). Library preparation employed the immunoSEQ multiplex PCR assay. TCRdb took this table from immuneACCESS and kept in-frame rearrangements with V and J called. Such tables lack part of the clones; where checked against another copy, unresolved V genes explain under half of the gap, and the rest is unexplained. Within this sample are hundreds of thousands of clones, with 96% of them counted one time only. About 0.054% of the sample is in the top ten clones. Sequenced: naive CD4+ T cells sorted from blood. The intended sense of this specimen's cell subset or site label: CD45RA+ positively selected. These receptors all come from a woman aged 25 to 39 in good health.

The rearrangement uses TRBV7-8 and TRBJ2-2, with 10 bases aligning to TRBD2. The CDR3 has 17 amino acids. The germline V gene has CDR1 SGHVS and CDR2 FQNEAQ. V dropped 7 bases and J dropped 5; count of bases not matched to a gene: 13. The CDR3 sequence is CASIPRRLAGATGELFF. CDR3 bases: TGTGCCAGCATCCCCAGGCGGCTAGCGGGAGCGACCGGGGAGCTGTTTTTT.

The chain combines TRBV6-5 with TRBJ1-2; D perhaps matches TRBD1 (6 bases). This CDR3 is built from 14 residues. Germline assignment: CDR1 MNHEY and CDR2 SVGAGI. V was cut by 2 bases and J by 8 bases, with 15 bases left in between. The CDR3 protein is CASSYQQGGGGYTF. CDR3 in DNA: TGTGCCAGCAGTTACCAACAGGGAGGAGGGGGCTACACCTTC.

This chain uses TRBV19 with TRBJ2-7, with D unresolved. The length of the CDR3 is 13 residues. CDR1 LNHDA and CDR2 SQIVND come from the germline V gene (reference sequence). The V end was cut by 5 bases, the J end by 3 bases, with 11 bases between. The CDR3 region is CASSYRASYEQYF. The DNA for the CDR3 is TGTGCCAGTAGTTACCGGGCGAGCTACGAGCAGTACTTC.

In DNA, the CDR3 is TGTGCCAGCAGCTTAAATACAGCCCCGTATGGCTACACCTTC. This codes for CASSLNTAPYGYTF. The chain employs TRBV7-8 and TRBJ1-2; D is undetermined. CDR1 SGHVS and CDR2 FQNEAQ come from the germline V gene. V lost 2 bases and J lost 5, with 12 bases in between. This CDR3 spans 14 amino acids.